The rows below give T cell receptor beta chains drawn from one sample of a study of T cells after yellow fever vaccination. TCRdb re-derived calls from the 5' RACE reads in MiXCR, one entry per CDR3 protein. The table records some 600,000 distinct CDR3 sequences, less than 20% of them present only once. The specimen comprised PBMCs, sampled about 5 days after the first yellow fever vaccination. These receptors were obtained from a man younger than 35 who received the YFV17D yellow fever vaccine. Both conserved end residues are part of each CDR3. Each record gives: V gene, clone size, J gene, D gene, CDR3 DNA, CDR3 protein. A D gene is named only where the DNA matches it firmly. Expanded clones get a size class; other rows say once, few or many, or leave the size out.

>TRBV6-1|NA|TRBJ2-3|TRBD2
TGTGCCAGCAGCGCGACTAGCGGGGCCCGGGATACGCAGTATTTT
CASSATSGARDTQYF
>TRBV19|many|TRBJ2-5|NA
TGTGCCAGTCGGCGGGACGGCTACAACGGGGAGACCCAGTACTTC
CASRRDGYNGETQYF
>TRBV6-1|NA|TRBJ2-6|NA
TGTGCCAGCACTCGGAGGCTGGGTTCTGGGGCCAACGTCCTGACTTTC
CASTRRLGSGANVLTF
>TRBV6-1|NA|TRBJ1-1|NA
TGTGCCAGCAGGAGGTCTTTTGACCCGAGGACTGAAGCTTTCTTT
CASRRSFDPRTEAFF
>TRBV20-1|NA|TRBJ1-5|NA
TGCAGTGCTAGAGATCGATACAGGGAGCATCAGCCCCAGCATTTT
CSARDRYREHQPQHF
>TRBV29-1|NA|TRBJ2-7|NA
TGCAGCGTGGTGACCGCCTACGAGCAGTACTTC
CSVVTAYEQYF
>TRBV20-1|NA|TRBJ2-3|TRBD2
TGCAGTGCTAGTAGAGGTACCAGCGGGGGGGGCACAGATACGCAGTATTTT
CSASRGTSGGGTDTQYF
>TRBV7-2|NA|TRBJ1-2|NA
TGTGCCAGCAGCTTAGACGCGGTTAGCTATGGCTACACCTTC
CASSLDAVSYGYTF
>TRBV2|few|TRBJ2-2|NA
TGTGCCAGCAGGGCAGCGAACACCGGGGAGCTGTTTTTT
CASRAANTGELFF
>TRBV4-3|NA|TRBJ2-3|NA
TGCGCCAGCAGCCAAGAGATCCCCCGCACCACCACAGATACGCAGTATTTT
CASSQEIPRTTTDTQYF
>TRBV11-2|NA|TRBJ2-3|TRBD2
TGTGCCAGCAGCCCCCCCCCAACTAGCGGGGGGACCCCTGGTACGCAGTATTTT
CASSPPPTSGGTPGTQYF
>TRBV15|few|TRBJ2-4|NA
TGTGCCACCAGCAGAGATGACCCGCTAGCCAAAAACATTCAGTACTTC
CATSRDDPLAKNIQYF
>TRBV19|NA|TRBJ2-5|NA
TGTGCCAGTGCTCGGGACCACCAAGAGACCCAGTACTTC
CASARDHQETQYF
>TRBV5-1|NA|TRBJ1-2|TRBD1
TGCGCCAGCAGCCCCGGGACAGGCCAGCCCTTTGGCTATGGCTACACCTTC
CASSPGTGQPFGYGYTF
>TRBV6-2/TRBV6-3|NA|TRBJ1-6|NA
TGTGCCAGCAGTTTCACTTCCGGGACACCCTTCCACTTT
CASSFTSGTPFHF
>TRBV4-1|few|TRBJ2-5|TRBD2
TGCGCCAGCAGCCAATATGGGACTAGCGGGGGAGAGACCCAGTACTTC
CASSQYGTSGGETQYF
>TRBV9|NA|TRBJ2-1|TRBD2
TGTGCCAGCAGCGGCGGGGGGGCCGGGAATGAGCAGTTCTTC
CASSGGGAGNEQFF
>TRBV4-1|NA|TRBJ2-3|NA
TGCGCCAGCAGCCCAGATCGGTATACGCAGTATTTT
CASSPDRYTQYF
>TRBV11-2|few|TRBJ2-1|TRBD2
TGTGCCAGCAGTTATAGCGGGGGGATTAACCATGAGCAGTTCTTC
CASSYSGGINHEQFF
>TRBV7-6|NA|TRBJ2-1|NA
TGTGCCAGCAGCTACGGGAGCTCCTACAATGAGCAGTTCTTC
CASSYGSSYNEQFF
>TRBV5-6|few|TRBJ2-1|NA
TGTGCCAGCAGGGATGTTAGCTCCTACAATGAGCAGTTCTTC
CASRDVSSYNEQFF
>TRBV20-1|NA|TRBJ2-1|TRBD2
TGCAGTGCTAGAGCGGGGGGGTCCTACAATGAGCAGTTCTTC
CSARAGGSYNEQFF
>TRBV11-2|NA|TRBJ2-1|TRBD2
TGTGCCAGCAGGGGTGGGGCGGGGGGGTTGGATGAGCAGTTCTTC
CASRGGAGGLDEQFF
>TRBV10-1|few|TRBJ2-2|TRBD2
TGCGCCAGCAGTGGCCCCTTTGCGGGGGGCCCCGGGGAGCTGTTTTTT
CASSGPFAGGPGELFF
>TRBV20-1|few|TRBJ1-5|NA
TGCAGTGCTAGAGATCCACTTCATAGCAATCAGCCCCAGCATTTT
CSARDPLHSNQPQHF
>TRBV19|NA|TRBJ2-2|TRBD2
TGTGCCAGTAGTAAATCTAGCGGGAGGAACACCGGGGAGCTGTTTTTT
CASSKSSGRNTGELFF
>TRBV5-6|NA|TRBJ1-5|TRBD1
TGTGCCAGCAGCCCTGGAGTAGGGACAGGCCCTTATAGCAATCAGCCCCAGCATTTT
CASSPGVGTGPYSNQPQHF
>TRBV6-5|few|TRBJ2-3|NA
TGTGCCAGCAGTTACTTGGTCGACAGTAAATACGGCACAGATACGCAGTATTTT
CASSYLVDSKYGTDTQYF
>TRBV4-2|NA|TRBJ2-5|NA
TGTGCCAGCAGCCGGGACCCTGGCCGTCAAGAGACCCAGTACTTC
CASSRDPGRQETQYF
>TRBV6-5|NA|TRBJ1-6|NA
TGTGCCAGCAGTTACAGGTTAGGGGAGGCGAATTCACCCCTCCACTTT
CASSYRLGEANSPLHF
>TRBV28|NA|TRBJ2-5|TRBD2
TGTGCCACCTTAGCGGGGGGGGAGACCCAGTACTTC
CATLAGGETQYF
>TRBV5-4|few|TRBJ2-1|TRBD2
TGTGCCAGCAGCTACGGACTAGCGGGGTACCAGTTCTTC
CASSYGLAGYQFF
>TRBV14|few|TRBJ1-2|NA
TGTGCCAGCAGCCAAGAAAGGGGGAATGGCTACACCTTC
CASSQERGNGYTF
>TRBV6-5|many|TRBJ2-2|NA
TGTGCCAGCAGGTCCTCCGGGGAGCTGTTTTTT
CASRSSGELFF
>TRBV7-2|many|TRBJ2-2|NA
TGTGCCAGCAGCTTAGAGTCGCTCCCTAACACCGGGGAGCTGTTTTTT
CASSLESLPNTGELFF
>TRBV4-2|few|TRBJ2-1|NA
TGTGCCAGCAGCCAAGATGAGTCCCGGACTACCAACAATGAGCAGTTCTTC
CASSQDESRTTNNEQFF
>TRBV19|NA|TRBJ2-1|TRBD2
TGTGCCAGTAGTGTTACCTCAGCGGGGGGCCACAATGAGCAGTTCTTC
CASSVTSAGGHNEQFF
>TRBV6-1|few|TRBJ1-1|TRBD1
TGTGCCAGCCTGGGACAGCGTAACACTGAAGCTTTCTTT
CASLGQRNTEAFF
>TRBV20-1|few|TRBJ2-3|NA
TGCAGTGCCCTCAGCGGAGGCCGCCTCACAGATACGCAGTATTTT
CSALSGGRLTDTQYF
>TRBV6-2/TRBV6-3|NA|TRBJ2-5|TRBD2
TGTGCCAGCAGTGCCTCTACTAGCGGGCAGACCCAGTACTTC
CASSASTSGQTQYF
>TRBV20-1|few|TRBJ1-5|NA
TGCAGTGCTAGCGTAGGACCGCGTCAGCCCCAGCATTTT
CSASVGPRQPQHF
>TRBV14|NA|TRBJ1-1|NA
TGTGCCAGCAGCCAAGATTACACAGGTGAAGCTTTCTTT
CASSQDYTGEAFF
>TRBV7-9|few|TRBJ2-7|TRBD1
TGTGCCAGCAGCTCGGGACAGGGGGGCGACGAGCAGTACTTC
CASSSGQGGDEQYF
>TRBV4-1|few|TRBJ1-3|NA
TGCGCCAGCAGCCAGAGGGGCTCTGGAAACACCATATATTTT
CASSQRGSGNTIYF